This entry describes one T cell receptor (beta chain). The target antigen is unknown. These data belong to a study of Tregs in tolerant kidney transplant recipients. Findings and caveats of the study: Tolerant patients' donor-specific Tregs expanded beyond overall Tregs, suggesting antigen-driven growth. Tregs expanded with activated donor B cells seemed most donor-specific. Findings come from small patient numbers and require larger validation.

The CDR3 loop spans 11 amino acids. The germline gives CDR1 SGHVS, CDR2 FQNEAQ. V was cut by 5 bases and J by 10 bases, with 9 bases left in between. Unstimulated regulatory T cells (CD4+CD25+CD127-), CD4+CD25- non-regulatory cells, CD4 and CD8 cells were FACS-sorted from thawed PBMCs. Using immunoSEQ multiplex PCR, the repertoire was profiled, and TCRdb retains in-frame clones only, with some absent. The sample holds 90,000 to 130,000 clones, 90% seen once. This sample comprised CD4+ T cells from blood, obtained before the transplant. The receptor comes from a human donor who received a combined kidney and bone marrow transplant. The chain links TRBV7-8 to TRBJ2-1; D is undetermined. The CDR3 region is CASSPAEEQFF. The CDR3 region has the DNA TGTGCCAGCAGCCCGGCGGAGGAGCAGTTCTTC.